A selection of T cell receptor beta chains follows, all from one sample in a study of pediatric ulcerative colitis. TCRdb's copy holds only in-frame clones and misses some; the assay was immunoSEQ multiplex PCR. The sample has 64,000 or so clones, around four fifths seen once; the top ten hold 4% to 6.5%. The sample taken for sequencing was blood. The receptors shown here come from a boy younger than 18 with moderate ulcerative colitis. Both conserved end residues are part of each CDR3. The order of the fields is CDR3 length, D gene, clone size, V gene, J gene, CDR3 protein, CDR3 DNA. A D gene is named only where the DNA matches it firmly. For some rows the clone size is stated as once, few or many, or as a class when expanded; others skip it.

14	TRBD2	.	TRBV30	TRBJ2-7	CAWSQTSGSNEQYF	TGTGCCTGGAGCCAGACTAGCGGGAGCAACGAGCAGTACTTC
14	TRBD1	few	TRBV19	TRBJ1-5	CASTTTGGNQPQHF	TGTGCCAGTACAACAACAGGGGGCAATCAGCCCCAGCATTTT
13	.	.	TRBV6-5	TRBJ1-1	CASSYVRDTEAFF	TGTGCCAGCAGTTACGTCAGGGACACTGAAGCTTTCTTT
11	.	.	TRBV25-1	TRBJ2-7	CASMGGGEQYF	TGTGCCAGCATGGGAGGGGGCGAGCAGTACTTC
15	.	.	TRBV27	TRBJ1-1	CASSWGFSMNTEAFF	TGTGCCAGCAGTTGGGGCTTCTCCATGAACACTGAAGCTTTCTTT
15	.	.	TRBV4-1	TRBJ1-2	CASSQVSGRVDGYTF	TGCGCCAGCAGCCAAGTGTCAGGCAGGGTTGATGGCTACACCTTC
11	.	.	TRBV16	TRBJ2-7	CASSHSYEQYF	TGTGCCAGCAGCCATTCCTACGAGCAGTACTTC
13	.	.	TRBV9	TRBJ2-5	CASSVAVAETQYF	TGTGCCAGCAGCGTAGCTGTAGCGGAGACCCAGTACTTC
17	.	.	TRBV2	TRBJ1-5	CASSERGWVGGKQPQHF	TGTGCCAGCAGTGAAAGAGGCTGGGTGGGAGGGAAACAGCCCCAGCATTTT
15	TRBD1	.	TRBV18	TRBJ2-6	CASSPTGSGANVLTF	TGTGCCAGCTCTCCGACAGGGTCCGGGGCCAACGTCCTGACTTTC
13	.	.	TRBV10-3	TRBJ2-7	CAISGAGEYEQYF	TGTGCCATCAGTGGGGCCGGGGAATACGAGCAGTACTTC
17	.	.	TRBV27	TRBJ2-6	CASSLLTAAPGANVLTF	TGTGCCAGCAGTTTATTAACGGCGGCCCCTGGGGCCAACGTCCTGACTTTC
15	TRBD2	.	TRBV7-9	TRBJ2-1	CATRPLAGVNNEQFF	TGTGCCACTAGACCTCTAGCGGGAGTCAACAATGAGCAGTTCTTC
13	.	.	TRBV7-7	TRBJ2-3	CASSLVGKDTQYF	TGTGCCAGCAGCTTAGTAGGCAAAGATACGCAGTATTTT
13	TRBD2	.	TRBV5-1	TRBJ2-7	CASQPGGANEQYF	TGCGCCAGCCAACCCGGGGGGGCCAACGAGCAGTACTTC
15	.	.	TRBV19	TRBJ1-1	CASSIDLSLNTEAFF	TGTGCCAGTAGTATAGATCTTTCTCTGAACACTGAAGCTTTCTTT
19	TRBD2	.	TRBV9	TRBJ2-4	CASSEDASGRRRAGNIQYF	TGTGCCAGCAGCGAGGACGCTAGCGGGAGGCGTAGGGCAGGGAACATTCAGTACTTC
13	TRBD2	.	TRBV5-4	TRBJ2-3	CASSYAWTSSQYF	TGTGCCAGCAGCTACGCTTGGACTAGTTCGCAGTATTTT
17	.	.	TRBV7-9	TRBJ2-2	CASSPVPGQTSTGELFF	TGTGCCAGCAGCCCGGTCCCGGGACAGACTAGCACCGGGGAGCTGTTTTTT
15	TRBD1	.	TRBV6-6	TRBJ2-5	CASSYGGRGRETQYF	TGTGCCAGCAGTTACGGTGGCAGGGGGCGGGAGACCCAGTACTTC
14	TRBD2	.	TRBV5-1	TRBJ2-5	CASSPGLFQETQYF	TGCGCCAGCAGCCCGGGACTATTCCAAGAGACCCAGTACTTC
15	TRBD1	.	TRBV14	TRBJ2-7	CASSRTGGGSYEQYF	TGTGCCAGCAGCCGAACAGGGGGCGGTTCCTACGAGCAGTACTTC
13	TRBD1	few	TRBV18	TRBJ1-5	CASSQGANQPQHF	TGTGCCAGCTCACAGGGGGCAAATCAGCCCCAGCATTTT
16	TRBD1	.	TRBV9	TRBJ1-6	CASSDTGGSYNSPLHF	TGTGCCAGCAGCGACACAGGGGGCTCCTATAATTCACCCCTCCACTTT
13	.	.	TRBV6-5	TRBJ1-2	CASSPRRAEGYTF	TGTGCCAGCAGTCCTCGACGGGCGGAGGGCTACACCTTC
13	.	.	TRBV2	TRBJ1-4	CASRSGKPEKLFF	TGTGCCAGCAGGTCAGGCAAACCCGAAAAACTGTTTTTT
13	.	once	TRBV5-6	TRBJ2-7	CASSFGRAYEQYF	TGTGCCAGCAGCTTTGGCAGGGCGTACGAGCAGTACTTC
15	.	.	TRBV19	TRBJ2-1	CASKSGWVRDNEQFF	TGTGCCAGTAAGTCCGGCTGGGTCCGTGACAATGAGCAGTTCTTC
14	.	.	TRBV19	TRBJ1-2	CASSLTRYNYGYTF	TGTGCCAGTAGTCTCACTAGATATAACTATGGCTACACCTTC
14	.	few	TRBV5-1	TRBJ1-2	CASSLAQGGNGYTF	TGCGCCAGCAGCTTGGCCCAGGGAGGGAACGGCTACACCTTC
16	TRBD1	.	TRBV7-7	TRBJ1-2	CASSPRRTGPNYGYTF	TGTGCCAGCAGCCCCCGCCGGACAGGGCCCAACTATGGCTACACCTTC
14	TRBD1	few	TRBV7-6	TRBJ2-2	CASTATGGGGELFF	TGTGCCAGCACCGCAACAGGGGGTGGCGGGGAGCTGTTTTTT
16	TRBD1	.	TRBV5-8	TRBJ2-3	CASSLQTGSPADTQYF	TGTGCCAGCAGCCTCCAGACAGGGAGCCCCGCAGATACGCAGTATTTT
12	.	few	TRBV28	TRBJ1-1	CASKRGQGEAFF	TGTGCCAGCAAGCGAGGGCAAGGTGAAGCTTTCTTT
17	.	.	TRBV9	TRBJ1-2	CASSPPRGRLRDYGYTF	TGTGCCAGCAGCCCTCCTAGGGGTAGACTCCGGGACTATGGCTACACCTTC
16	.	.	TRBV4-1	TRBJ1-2	CASSQVATAENYGYTF	TGCGCCAGTAGCCAAGTCGCTACAGCCGAAAACTATGGCTACACCTTC
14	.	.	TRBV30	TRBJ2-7	CAWSPVPSHYEQYF	TGTGCCTGGAGCCCAGTACCTTCGCACTACGAGCAGTACTTC
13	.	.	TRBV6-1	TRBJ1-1	CASSDKGTTEAFF	TGTGCCAGCAGTGATAAGGGGACCACTGAAGCTTTCTTT
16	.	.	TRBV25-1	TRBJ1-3	CASSDRTGDSGNTIYF	TGTGCCAGCAGTGACCGGACGGGGGACTCTGGAAACACCATATATTTT
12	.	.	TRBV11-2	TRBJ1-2	CASSMDRWGYTF	TGTGCCAGCAGCATGGACAGATGGGGCTACACCTTC
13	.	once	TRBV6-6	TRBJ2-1	CASSQYDLGEQFF	TGTGCCAGCAGCCAATACGACCTCGGAGAGCAGTTCTTC
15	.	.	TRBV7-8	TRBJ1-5	CASTGLTSSNQPQHF	TGTGCCAGCACGGGACTGACTTCGAGCAATCAGCCCCAGCATTTT
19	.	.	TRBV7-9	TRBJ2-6	CASSSILQGLTSGANVLTF	TGTGCCAGCAGTTCAATCCTACAGGGACTCACCTCTGGGGCCAACGTCCTGACTTTC
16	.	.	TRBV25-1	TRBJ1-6	CASSSARGDWYSPLHF	TGTGCCAGCAGTTCGGCGAGGGGGGATTGGTATTCACCCCTCCACTTT
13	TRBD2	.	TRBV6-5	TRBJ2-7	CASSRLAAYEQYF	TGTGCCAGCAGCAGACTAGCCGCCTACGAGCAGTACTTC
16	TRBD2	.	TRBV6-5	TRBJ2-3	CASSFYSGGFTDTQYF	TGTGCCAGCAGTTTTTATAGCGGGGGCTTCACAGATACGCAGTATTTT